Listed below are T cell receptor beta chains from one sample, sequenced in a study of shared clonotypes between healthy human individuals. The protocol was immunoSEQ multiplex PCR, while the TCRdb copy is restricted to in-frame clones and leaves out a portion. The table shows nearly 500,000 clones, with about three quarters occurring only once. Material for sequencing was PBMCs. The origin of the receptors is a woman between 40 and 55 years old in good health. Some clones in this sample may be carry-over from other donors' samples. Both conserved end residues are part of each CDR3. A D gene is named only where the DNA matches it firmly. The listing skips clone size in some rows; elsewhere it reads once, few, many or a size class.

TGTGCCAGCAGAAAGGGACAGAGAGATCGGCCCCAGCATTTT	CASRKGQRDRPQHF	TRBD1	TRBV2	TRBJ1-5	few
TGTGCCAGCGGAGTGGGACAGGGACCCTACCAGCCCCAGCATTTT	CASGVGQGPYQPQHF	TRBD1	TRBV9	TRBJ1-5	-
TGTGCCAGCTCGTGGACAGGGGTTTCCGATACGCAGTATTTT	CASSWTGVSDTQYF	TRBD1	TRBV28	TRBJ2-3	-
TGCGCCAGCAGCTCGGCCAGCGAGGGTAACCTAGTGGATACGCAGTATTTT	CASSSASEGNLVDTQYF	-	TRBV5-1	TRBJ2-3	-
TGCGCCAGCAGCTTGGGGGCCTTTGATGGGCAGTACTTC	CASSLGAFDGQYF	-	TRBV5-1	TRBJ2-7	few
TGTGCCAGTAGTGTTACAGGACTCATGAACACTGAAGCTTTCTTT	CASSVTGLMNTEAFF	-	TRBV19	TRBJ1-1	-
TGTGCCAGCTCACCACAGGTGACGAAAGAGACCCAGTACTTC	CASSPQVTKETQYF	-	TRBV18	TRBJ2-5	-
TGTGCCAGCAGCTTAGCGTTAGTAAACACTGAAGCTTTCTTT	CASSLALVNTEAFF	-	TRBV7-9	TRBJ1-1	once
TGTGCCAGCAGCCTTCAGACGGCCGAGCAGTACTTC	CASSLQTAEQYF	-	TRBV6-6	TRBJ2-7	-
TGTGCCACCGAATCTAGCGGGGGTCGGAGGAATGAGCAGTTCTTC	CATESSGGRRNEQFF	TRBD2	TRBV15	TRBJ2-1	-
TGTGCCAGCAGCCAAGAGGCGAAGCGGGAGGTACCGACTAGCACAGATACGCAGTATTTT	CASSQEAKREVPTSTDTQYF	TRBD2	TRBV4-2	TRBJ2-3	-
TGTGCCAGCAGCTTGGCCGGCGGGGCGGTCAGCACAGATACGCAGTATTTT	CASSLAGGAVSTDTQYF	-	TRBV5-5	TRBJ2-3	-
TGTGCAAGTCGCTTAGGGGACACCTACGAGCAGTACTTC	CASRLGDTYEQYF	-	TRBV12-2	TRBJ2-7	once
TGTGCCAGCAGAAGACAAGGTACGCCTCAAGAGACCCAGTACTTC	CASRRQGTPQETQYF	-	TRBV25-1	TRBJ2-5	-
TGTGCCAGCAGCCAAGAGGGGGCTAGGGTCCACGAGCAGTACTTC	CASSQEGARVHEQYF	TRBD1	TRBV7-9	TRBJ2-7	-